The clone carrying this TCR beta chain was recorded only once. The data belong to a study of T-cell memory formation after mild COVID-19. TCR alpha and TCR beta cDNA libraries with sample barcodes and UMIs came from 5'RACE using constant-segment primers. TCRdb re-called the 5' RACE reads with MiXCR, one entry per CDR3 protein. The sample lists about 470,000 distinct CDR3 sequences; about 20% were seen once. This TCR derives from an adult woman who had mild COVID-19 (a few samples of this study predate the infection). Cell type and time point are not known. The material sequenced was PBMCs or a T cell subset sorted from them (not recorded which).

The CDR3, as DNA: TGTGCCAGCCGGCAGTTCCAAGGGAACACTGAAGCTTTCTTT. This translates into CASRQFQGNTEAFF. The genes are TRBV6-1 and TRBJ1-1; no clear D gene. Germline V gives CDR1 MNHNS, CDR2 SASEGT. CDR3 size: 14 residues. Trimming shortened V by 8 bases and J by 1 base, and 14 bases separated the two germline ends.